The 13 T cell receptor beta chains reported below all come from one sample, sequenced in a study of human CD4 T cells and Enterobacteriaceae. Proliferating activated T cells were sorted by FACS as CFSE-low CD25+ ICOS+ after 6-7 days. At a 2:1 ratio, CFSE-labeled memory CD4+ T cells were cultured with irradiated autologous monocytes pulsed with antigen. Sorting took every CD4+ cell except CD45RA+CCR7+CD95- naive cells, reaching over 95% purity. Measured with immunoSEQ multiplex PCR; TCRdb has only the in-frame clones, and not every one. The table shows over 950 clones, with roughly a third occurring only once. Sample: bacteria-reactive CD4+ T cells grown in culture. Regarding subset: CFSE-low proliferating memory CD4 T cells sorted after in vitro stimulation with a heat-inactivated bacterium or M. tuberculosis lysate. The source of these receptors is a human donor in good health.

This clone was detected only a few times. V usage is TRBV5-4 and J usage is TRBJ2-7, with TRBD2 identical over 8 bases. The germline CDR1 and CDR2 sequences are SGHNT and YYREEE (reference sequence). V lost 0 bases, J lost 3 bases, and 11 bases stayed unmatched. There are 17 residues in the CDR3. DNA of the CDR3: TGTGCCAGCAGCTTGGCGGGGGATGGGACTAGACGCTACGAGCAGTACTTC. The encoded protein is CASSLAGDGTRRYEQYF.

This clone is large within its sample. The CDR3 DNA sequence: TGTGCCCAAAACAGGGATTTGAACACTGAAGCTTTCTTT. It codes for CAQNRDLNTEAFF. The rearrangement links TRBV30 to TRBJ1-1; D is perhaps TRBD1 (6 bases). Per germline, CDR1 GTSNPN and CDR2 SVGIG (reference sequence). The length of the CDR3 is 13 residues. Trimming took off 8 bases at V and 0 bases at J, with 13 bases between the two ends.

The rearrangement uses TRBV30 and TRBJ2-5; no reliable D call. The germline V gene encodes CDR1 GTSNPN and CDR2 SVGIG (reference sequence). V dropped 0 bases and J dropped 4 bases, with 9 bases sitting between them. This CDR3 region has 13 residues. CDR3: CAWSVVERETQYF. In DNA, the CDR3 is TGTGCCTGGAGTGTAGTCGAAAGAGAGACCCAGTACTTC. Based on the CDR3 plus reference TRBV30 and TRBJ2-5, the full variable domain is SQTIHQWPATLVQPVGSPLSLECTVEGTSNPNLYWYRQAAGRGLQLLFYSVGIGQISSEVPQNLSASRPQDRQFILSSKKLLLSDSGFYLCAWSVVERETQYFGPGTRLLVL.

V and J are TRBV5-4 and TRBJ2-5, with D hard to call. This CDR3 region has 16 residues. Germline assignment: CDR1 SGHNT and CDR2 YYREEE (reference sequence). V dropped 0 bases and J dropped 0 bases, with 12 bases sitting between them. The CDR3 protein is CASSLGGSWYQETQYF. Here the CDR3 DNA reads TGTGCCAGCAGCTTGGGAGGCAGTTGGTACCAAGAGACCCAGTACTTC.

This clone ranks as hyperexpanded (1% or more). In nucleotides, the CDR3 is TGTGCCAGCGCCACCCCGAACACCGGGGAGCTGTTTTTT. Translated, it gives CASATPNTGELFF. The chain combines TRBV27 with TRBJ2-2; D remains ambiguous. The germline V gene encodes CDR1 MNHEY and CDR2 SMNVEV (reference sequence). CDR3 size: 13 residues. V was cut by 8 bases and J by 0 bases, with 7 bases left in between.

The V gene is TRBV7-9, the J gene TRBJ1-1, with 8 bases lining up with TRBD1. With 4 bases clipped from V and 1 base from J, the junction kept 8 bases outside the gene matches. The V gene's germline CDR1 is SEHNR and CDR2 FQNEAQ (reference sequence). The length of the CDR3 is 16 residues. The CDR3 DNA follows: TGTGCCAGCAGCTCTCCCGGGACAGGCGAGAACACTGAAGCTTTCTTT. Protein: CASSSPGTGENTEAFF.

The genes are TRBV2 and TRBJ2-7; 8 nucleotides line up with TRBD1. Germline lookup yields CDR1 SNHLY and CDR2 FYNNEI. CDR3 size: 13 residues. With 6 bases clipped from V and 4 bases from J, the junction kept 5 bases outside the gene matches. The CDR3 sequence is CASRDRAFYEQYF. CDR3 DNA: TGTGCCAGCAGGGACAGGGCCTTTTACGAGCAGTACTTC.

By share, this clone ranks as medium-sized. V and J are TRBV2 and TRBJ1-5, with D hard to call. Germline CDR1 SNHLY, CDR2 FYNNEI. The CDR3 length is 12 residues. With 0 bases removed from V and 7 bases from J, the gap between germline ends came to 4 bases. As DNA, the CDR3 is TGTGCCAGCAGTGAAGCTGCCCAGCCCCAGCATTTT. Translating it yields CASSEAAQPQHF. The variable domain in full, completed from reference TRBV2 and TRBJ1-5, reads EPEVTQTPSHQVTQMGQEVILRCVPISNHLYFYWYRQILGQKVEFLVSFYNNEISEKSEIFDDQFSVERPDGSNFTLKIRSTKLEDSAMYFCASSEAAQPQHFGDGTRLSIL.

This chain uses TRBV11-3 with TRBJ1-1; D call uncertain. The length of the CDR3 is 13 residues. The germline V and J ends were trimmed by 5 bases and 2 bases, with 9 bases remaining between them. Germline V gives CDR1 SGHNT, CDR2 YENEEA. Written as DNA, the CDR3 is TGTGCCAGCAGCCCCCGGGCAAACACTGAAGCTTTCTTT. Its translation is CASSPRANTEAFF.

The chain couples TRBV5-4 to TRBJ1-4; D possibly corresponds to TRBD1 (6 bases). The CDR3 consists of 17 residues. Germline loops: CDR1 SGHNT, CDR2 YYREEE (reference sequence). Deletions cut 4 bases from V and 7 bases from J, with 23 bases between. CDR3 sequence reads: CASSRGDAVGALEKLFF. The CDR3, as DNA: TGTGCCAGCAGCCGAGGAGACGCGGTGGGGGCACTTGAAAAACTGTTTTTT.

This clone was recorded only once. The chain is built from TRBV6-5 and TRBJ2-3; TRBD1 matches 8 bases. Germline-derived CDR1 and CDR2 are MNHEY and SVGAGI. CDR3 length equals 14 residues. With V trimmed by 7 bases and J by 6 bases, 9 bases remained unmatched. The CDR3 DNA reads TGTGCCAGCACCACGGACAGGGAGGCGGATACGCAGTATTTT. It specifies CASTTDREADTQYF.

This clone rates as medium-sized (0.01 to 0.1%). The chain has TRBV7-2 and TRBJ1-5, with unresolved D. This CDR3 spans 15 amino acids. V was trimmed by 1 base and J by 0 bases, leaving 7 bases between them. CDR1 and CDR2 (germline): SGHTA, FQGNSA. CDR3 DNA: TGTGCCAGCAGCTTAGTCAGGTATAGCAATCAGCCCCAGCATTTT. It is translated as CASSLVRYSNQPQHF.

This clone is termed medium-sized. This rearrangement joins TRBV28 to TRBJ1-2, with D possibly being TRBD1 (6 bases). V was shortened by 5 bases and J by 7 bases, with 17 bases between the two germline ends. The CDR3 is 14 residues long. Germline CDR1 is MDHEN and CDR2 is SYDVKM. The CDR3 nucleotides read TGTGCCAGCAGTGTCCCAGGGGAGGTTAGTGGCTACACCTTC. Protein product: CASSVPGEVSGYTF.